This entry is about one T cell receptor (beta chain). V gave up 7 bases and J gave up 0 bases; unmatched junction bases: 4. Germline V CDR1 and CDR2: GTSNPN, SVGIG (reference sequence). This CDR3 has 13 amino acids. The PCR ran on 60 Vbeta and 13 Jbeta primers. The method was immunoSEQ multiplex PCR; TCRdb's version includes in-frame clones alone and lacks a portion of them. The sample has about 110,000 clones; approximately 71% are singletons. The data were obtained in a study of cytomegalovirus exposure and HLA in healthy donors. The chain carries TRBV30 and TRBJ2-7, with 9 nucleotides matching TRBD1. Sample: PBMCs. The receptor's source is a woman in her seventies in good health and CMV-seropositive. The CDR3 sequence: CASRTGVSYEQYF. The CDR3 nucleotides are TGTGCCTCCCGGACAGGGGTCTCCTACGAGCAGTACTTC.